The T cell receptor beta chain described here comes from a study of cytomegalovirus exposure and HLA in healthy donors (dated by TCRdb to 2016 to 2017). Regarding the complete study: In an earlier analysis of 450 to 750 of the donors, 250 to 300 Gb of sequence data and 90 million to 120 million unique TCR beta sequences from approximately 180 million T cells were reported. An early release covering over 500 HLA-typed donors comprised 250 to 350 gigabases of sequencing data and around 80 million unique TCR sequences. Of the approximately 400 genotyped donors, 70% to 90% were placed in the genetic ancestry cluster associated with self-reported Caucasian donors. The study was designed to test whether signatures of past pathogen exposure could be identified by cataloging public T cell receptors. The T cell repertoires of roughly 660 subjects were profiled by immunosequencing and related to cytomegalovirus serostatus. In addition to the first cohort of 500 to 850 subjects, a separate validation cohort of approximately 110 different subjects was used. The study combined high-throughput TCR immunosequencing, statistical association of individual TCRs with disease status, and machine learning to predict cytomegalovirus infection status. A later analysis re-examined previously published TCR beta repertoires from just over 650 donors and added high-resolution HLA genotyping to investigate patterns of TCR occurrence. The later analysis used no new phenotypic data to find candidate immune exposures, relying instead on TCR beta sequences and their occurrence across donors. An earlier analysis of 587 of the donors used high-throughput TCR beta sequencing to judge whether each TCR beta V gene segment behaved as functional or pseudogenic. Donor age, sex, ethnicity and CMV serostatus were compiled together with the repertoire data. In a later genetic analysis, genome-wide SNP genotypes for about three fifths of the 666 donors were used, and that subset was treated as a discovery cohort. Every discovery cohort repertoire had been produced on one sequencing platform. HLA typing covered class I and class II loci at four-digit resolution. The number of typed donors differed by locus: about 620-630 for A, B, C, DRB1 and DQB1; 522 for DQA1; fewer than 610 for DPA1; and 400 to 480 for DPB1. Because of strong linkage in the cohort, five DR-DQ haplotypes were treated as single units for association and clustering. Among roughly 400 genotyped donors of the cohort, an average of approximately 240,000 unique TCR beta nucleotide sequences were sequenced per donor, roughly 20% of them non-productive.

Preparation of the library involved the immunoSEQ multiplex PCR assay. The multiplex PCR relied on a mix of 60 forward primers for TCR Vbeta segments and 13 reverse primers for TCR Jbeta segments. Amplification of the CDR3 region of rearranged TCR beta genes was performed with a multiplex PCR assay on genomic DNA. The amplified TCR beta libraries were sequenced on the Illumina HiSeq System as 87-base-pair reads. The original pipeline was this. A later analysis tallied around 80 million unique TCR beta chains across the 700 or so repertoires, and approximately 9.9 million of those chains were shared by two or more donors. A nearest-neighbor algorithm error-corrected the raw reads and collapsed the reads into unique sequences, merging closely related sequences to remove PCR and sequencing errors. To assign V, D and J gene segments, CDR3 sequences were aligned to IMGT reference sequences. For a sequence to be retained, a match of at least six nucleotides to both a V gene segment and a J gene segment was required. Rearrangements were classified as productive when the CDR3 lacked stop codons and remained in frame with V and J, and all other rearrangements were classified as non-productive. Following IMGT convention, CDR3 was defined as the stretch from the second conserved V-encoded cysteine up to the conserved J-encoded phenylalanine. In an earlier analysis of roughly 580 of the donors, sequences lacking an unambiguous match to a single V gene segment were excluded. An earlier analysis of a few hundred of the donors called V segments functional above 56.7% productive rearrangements and segregating when the between-donor standard deviation exceeded 5%. A statistical classification framework was built to diagnose cytomegalovirus status from the catalog of TCR beta chain sequences. V and J gene assignment, in a later analysis, came from comparing TCR nucleotide sequences with IMGT/GENE-DB human TR gene sequences. In a later analysis, CDR3 sequences and most-parsimonious VDJ recombination scenarios were assigned using the TCRdist pipeline. In a later analysis, each TCR beta chain was defined by its CDR3 amino acid sequence together with its V-gene family, and reads lacking a unique V-gene family were excluded. To address suspected cross-contamination and a sequencing artifact, a later analysis removed 592 highly shared, low-generation-probability nucleotide sequences. In a later analysis, a clonal expansion index was calculated for each public chain from normalized within-repertoire ranks of inferred template counts. Generation probabilities in a later analysis came from a VDJ recombination model fitted to out-of-frame rearrangements, and those results were checked against IGoR. In a later analysis, hypergeometric tests were used to score TCR-TCR, TCR-HLA and TCR-CMV co-occurrence, with a repertoire-size bias correction applied to TCR pairs. False discovery rates were estimated in a later analysis by permuting HLA or CMV assignments 20 times. In a later analysis, co-occurring TCRs were grouped using DBSCAN, and TCRdist sequence similarity was added for clustering within HLA-allele-positive subsets. Repertoires with fewer than 30,000 or more than 120,000 public chains were left out of co-occurrence clustering, as were a handful of repertoires with anomalous nucleotide sharing. TCRdb carries this immuneACCESS record with in-frame sequences only. Its versions omit some clonotypes, under half of them owing to an unresolved V gene in the studies checked, with the rest unexplained. V and J calls and clone size come straight from that table; D and trimming were deduced from the DNA. Counted in this sample were 150,000 to 200,000 clones; 80% of them appeared once. The leading ten clones occupy around 0.99% of the sample.

As concerns this clone: Its target antigen remains unknown. No base quality information exists; no much larger clone differs at one position. Within the sample, other DNA sequences also encode this same CDR3.

V is shortened by 0 bases, J by 2 bases, and the region joining them spans 7 bases. CDR1 and CDR2 were assigned from the germline V gene as LGHNA and YNFKEQ. The CDR3 starts with the cysteine, ends with the phenylalanine, and has 14 residues. The only DNA kept is the CDR3, 42 bases in frame from the first base. What the work shows at the level of the full study, not this receptor alone: Several of the top co-occurrence clusters appeared to be linked to parvovirus B19, influenza, CMV and Epstein-Barr virus, according to a later analysis. This cohort had only TCR beta chains sequenced, and the lack of alpha or paired-chain data limited which features could be detected. A further reported finding was that TCR beta sequences accurately predicted the HLA-A and HLA-B alleles for most subjects in the first cohort. A cluster of highly shared sequence variants was judged likely to be a technical artifact of the sequencing pipeline. Most CMV-associated TCR beta chains appeared to be HLA-restricted in a later analysis, and the HLA associations seemed to be driven largely by CMV exposure. When HLA alleles, especially DR and DQ, strongly co-occurred, attributing TCR associations to individual alleles was difficult. A total of fewer than 200 TCR beta chains were listed by the study as associated with cytomegalovirus. In a later analysis, TCR association rates were found to vary across HLA loci, with the most associated TCRs seen for DRB1 alleles and the fewest for HLA-C alleles. In vitro tests confirmed that a few of the cytomegalovirus-associated TCR beta chains recognize cytomegalovirus antigens. Across donors, most TCR sequences were observed very rarely, whereas some public TCRs were present in many individuals. Some IMGT-functional V segments, including TRBV6-2 and TRBV6-3, could not be distinguished by the 87-base-pair reads and were therefore excluded. Presence/absence analyses assumed roughly uniform sequencing depth across donors, an assumption that may not hold. Correlated functional status among segregating V segments might be attributable to linkage disequilibrium, but an unknown experimental factor could not be ruled out. Because some donors lacked HLA typing at each locus, the association tests relied only on the typed subset. The authors suggested that the approach could potentially be generalized to other disease states and immunological phenotypes. A later genetic analysis reported fewer N-insertions in productive TCRs among donors in an Asian-associated ancestry cluster than the roughly 700-donor mean. An earlier analysis of 450 to 750 of the donors showed that most TCR beta V segments appeared in productive rearrangements either about 90% or about 30% of the time, which broadly matched IMGT annotations. In a later genetic analysis, a missense DCLRE1C variant was associated with V-gene and J-gene trimming of TCR beta chains, and the association was replicated in an independent cohort. In both the original and validation cohorts, the classifier was reported to diagnose cytomegalovirus status with high specificity and sensitivity. The earlier analysis of 587 of the donors excluded 15 to 20 rarely observed V segments, including chromosome 9 orphons, because counts were too low. For the cohort, immune exposure information was limited to CMV serostatus. Compared with equally common non-associated chains, HLA-associated TCR beta chains in a later analysis were more clonally expanded and had lower generation probabilities. At a false discovery rate of 0.05, a later analysis linked 16,951 TCR beta sequences to specific HLA alleles.

The cohort comprised several hundred healthy bone marrow donors. At the time of sampling, every cohort member was nominally healthy, though immune exposures that went unrecorded were likely present. The donor was CMV seronegative and was included in the group of 352 seronegative cohort members. A peripheral blood sample was provided by each donor, and peripheral blood mononuclear cells were used for TCR beta sequencing. Genomic DNA extraction from the blood cell samples was performed with the Qiagen DNeasy Blood Extraction Kit. This receptor was identified in a woman aged 40 to 55 in good health and CMV-seronegative. Material: PBMCs. The rearrangement joined TRBV4-2 to TRBJ1-2; TRBD1 is a weak D gene call, 5 bases matching. The base sequence is TGTGCCAGCAGCCAAGAGGGGGGAAACTATGGCTACACCTTC. This yields the protein CASSQEGGNYGYTF.